This record concerns one T cell receptor (beta chain) sequence. Its cognate antigen has yet to be identified. There are no base qualities to consult, and no much larger clone falls within one base. Including the terminal cysteine and phenylalanine, the CDR3 comprises 15 residues. CDR3 DNA is the only sequence kept; it has 45 bases, read in frame from the first base. The germline V gene gives CDR1 as MDHEN and CDR2 as SYDVKM. Trimming accounts for 5 bases at V and 6 bases at J, while the number of junction bases matched to no gene is 9. This entry comes from a study of radiotherapy plus CTLA-4 blockade in lung cancer (dated by TCRdb to the late 2010s). With respect to the entire study: Among the enrolled patients, approximately 18% had an objective response, and about 30% reached disease control. General conclusions and limits of the study: The strongest predictors of response, as reported, were early dynamic changes in blood T cell clones along with a rise in serum interferon-beta after radiation. After treatment with radiotherapy and ipilimumab, TCR clones that originated in tumors expanded in peripheral blood.

The study tested focal radiation therapy combined with CTLA-4 blockade (ipilimumab) in patients with chemo-refractory metastatic non-small-cell lung cancer. To prepare the library, the immunoSEQ multiplex PCR assay was applied. Here the immuneACCESS table is served through TCRdb, limited to in-frame sequences with V and J called. Missing clones are a known gap in these copies; in checked studies unresolved V genes cover under half, and the rest lacks a known reason. A total of about 40,000 clones appear in this sample, just over 85% of them only once. 22% of the sample rests with the top ten. This chain joins TRBV28 to TRBJ1-2; TRBD1 aligns with 10 central bases. This material consisted of peripheral blood, taken from a patient treated with radiotherapy plus ipilimumab. This clonotype originated in a human donor with non-small cell lung cancer whose response to radiotherapy plus ipilimumab could not be evaluated. The CDR3 protein: CASSMGTGEKHGYTF. The nucleotide sequence reads TGTGCCAGCAGTATGGGGACAGGGGAGAAGCATGGCTACACCTTC.